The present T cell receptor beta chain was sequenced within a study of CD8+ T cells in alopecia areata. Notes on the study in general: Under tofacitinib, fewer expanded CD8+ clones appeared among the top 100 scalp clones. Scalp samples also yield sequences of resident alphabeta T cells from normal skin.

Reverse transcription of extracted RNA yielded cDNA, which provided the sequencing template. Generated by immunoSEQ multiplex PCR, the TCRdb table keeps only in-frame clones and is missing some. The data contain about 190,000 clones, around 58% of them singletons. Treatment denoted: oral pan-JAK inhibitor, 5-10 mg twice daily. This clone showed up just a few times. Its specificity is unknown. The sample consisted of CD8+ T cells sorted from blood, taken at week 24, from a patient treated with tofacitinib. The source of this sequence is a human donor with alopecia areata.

In nucleotides, the CDR3 is TGCGCCAGCAGCCAAGGCGGGGGCGGCGGGGAGCTGTTTTTT. Translation gives CASSQGGGGGELFF. The V gene is TRBV4-1, the J gene TRBJ2-2; tentative D call: TRBD2 (7 bases). The CDR3 length is 14 residues. The germline V and J ends were trimmed by 1 base and 7 bases, with 10 bases remaining between them. Per the germline V gene, CDR1 is MGHRA and CDR2 is YSYEKL.